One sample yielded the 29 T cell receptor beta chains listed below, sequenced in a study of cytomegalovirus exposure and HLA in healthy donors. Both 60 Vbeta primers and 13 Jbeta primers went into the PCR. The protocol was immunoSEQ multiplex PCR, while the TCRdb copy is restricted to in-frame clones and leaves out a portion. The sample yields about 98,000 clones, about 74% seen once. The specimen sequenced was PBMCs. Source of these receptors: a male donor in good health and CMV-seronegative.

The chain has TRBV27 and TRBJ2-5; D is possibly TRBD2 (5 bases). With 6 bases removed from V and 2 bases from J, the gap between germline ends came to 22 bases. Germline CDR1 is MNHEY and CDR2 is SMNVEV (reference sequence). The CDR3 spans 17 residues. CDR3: CASRTGSAYGIQETQYF. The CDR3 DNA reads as TGTGCCAGCAGAACCGGGTCAGCGTACGGGATTCAAGAGACCCAGTACTTC.

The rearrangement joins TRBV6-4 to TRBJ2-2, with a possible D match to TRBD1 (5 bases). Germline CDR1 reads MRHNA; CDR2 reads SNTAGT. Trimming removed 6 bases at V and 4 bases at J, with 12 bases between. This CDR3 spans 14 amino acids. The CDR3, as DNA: TGTGCCAGCAGGGGGCCAGGCTCCACCGGGGAGCTGTTTTTT. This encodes CASRGPGSTGELFF.

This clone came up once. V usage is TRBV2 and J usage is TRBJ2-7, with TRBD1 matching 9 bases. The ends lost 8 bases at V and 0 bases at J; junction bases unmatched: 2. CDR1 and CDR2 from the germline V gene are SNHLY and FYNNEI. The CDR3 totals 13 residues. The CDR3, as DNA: TGTGCCAGCGTGACAGGGGGCTCCTACGAGCAGTACTTC. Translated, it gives CASVTGGSYEQYF.

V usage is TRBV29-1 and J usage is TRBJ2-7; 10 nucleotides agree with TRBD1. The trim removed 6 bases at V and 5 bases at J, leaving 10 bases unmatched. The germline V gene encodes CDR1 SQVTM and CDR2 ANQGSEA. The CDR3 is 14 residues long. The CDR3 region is CSVGLGQGIHEQYF. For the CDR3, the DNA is TGCAGCGTCGGACTGGGACAGGGGATCCACGAGCAGTACTTC.

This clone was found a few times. The CDR3 DNA reads TGTGCCAGCAGCGTAGGGCCCAATGAGCAGTTCTTC. Protein: CASSVGPNEQFF. V gene TRBV9 combines with J gene TRBJ2-1, with no clear D. V dropped 0 bases and J dropped 6 bases, with 4 bases sitting between them. The CDR3 runs to 12 residues. Germline V gene sequence: CDR1 SGDLS, CDR2 YYNGEE.

CDR3 nucleotide sequence: TGTGCCAGCAGTTCCGGGAACTCCTACGAGCAGTACTTC. It specifies CASSSGNSYEQYF. The chain links TRBV27 to TRBJ2-7; TRBD2 is a possible D gene (5 bases). This CDR3 comprises 13 residues. Germline CDR1 and CDR2: MNHEY and SMNVEV (reference sequence). V was cut by 4 bases and J by 0 bases, with 7 bases left in between.

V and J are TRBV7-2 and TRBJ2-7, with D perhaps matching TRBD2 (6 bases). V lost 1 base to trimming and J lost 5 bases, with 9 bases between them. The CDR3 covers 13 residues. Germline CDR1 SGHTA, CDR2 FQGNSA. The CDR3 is CASSLVAVDEQYF. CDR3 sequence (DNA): TGTGCCAGCAGCTTAGTAGCGGTGGACGAGCAGTACTTC.

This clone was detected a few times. CDR3 nucleotide sequence: TGTGCCAGCAGCACGAGTAGCGCCCTGTGGAGGATGAACACCGGGGAGCTGTTTTTT. Translation gives CASSTSSALWRMNTGELFF. This chain links TRBV9 with TRBJ2-2, with D perhaps TRBD2 (5 bases). Germline V CDR1 and CDR2: SGDLS, YYNGEE. The CDR3 extends over 19 amino acids. The V end was cut by 4 bases, the J end by 1 base, with 23 bases between.

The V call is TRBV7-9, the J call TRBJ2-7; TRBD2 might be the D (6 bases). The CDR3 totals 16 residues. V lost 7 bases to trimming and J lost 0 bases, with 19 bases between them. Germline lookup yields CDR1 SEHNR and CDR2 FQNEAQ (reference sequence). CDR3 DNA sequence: TGTGCCAGCAACAATCTCGGGGACGGGAGCTCCTACGAGCAGTACTTC. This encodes CASNNLGDGSSYEQYF.

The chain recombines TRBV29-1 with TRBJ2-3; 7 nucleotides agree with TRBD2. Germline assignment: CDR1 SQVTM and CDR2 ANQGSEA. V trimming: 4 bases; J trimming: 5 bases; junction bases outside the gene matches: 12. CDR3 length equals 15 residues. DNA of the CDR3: TGCAGCGTTGCTGGGCGGGGAGGGTATCAAGATACGCAGTATTTT. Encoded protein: CSVAGRGGYQDTQYF.

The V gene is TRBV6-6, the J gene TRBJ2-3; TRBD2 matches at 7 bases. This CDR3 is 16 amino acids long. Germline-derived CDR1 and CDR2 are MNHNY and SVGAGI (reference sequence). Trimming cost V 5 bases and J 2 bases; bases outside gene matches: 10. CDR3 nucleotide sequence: TGTGCCAGCAGTCCCTGGAGTGCGGGAGCCACAGATACGCAGTATTTT. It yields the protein CASSPWSAGATDTQYF.

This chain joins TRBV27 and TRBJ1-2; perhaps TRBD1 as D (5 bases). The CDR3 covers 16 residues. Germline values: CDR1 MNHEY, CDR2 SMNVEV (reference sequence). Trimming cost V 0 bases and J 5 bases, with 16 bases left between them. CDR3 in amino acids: CASSLSGARGSYGYTF. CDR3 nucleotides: TGTGCCAGCAGTTTATCTGGGGCTAGGGGATCTTATGGCTACACCTTC.

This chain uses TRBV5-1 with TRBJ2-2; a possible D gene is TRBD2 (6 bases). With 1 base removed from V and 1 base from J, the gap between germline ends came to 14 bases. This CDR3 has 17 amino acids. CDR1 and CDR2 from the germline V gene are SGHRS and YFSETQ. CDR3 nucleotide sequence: TGCGCCAGCAGCTTGACAGGCGGAGGGATGAACACCGGGGAGCTGTTTTTT. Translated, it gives CASSLTGGGMNTGELFF. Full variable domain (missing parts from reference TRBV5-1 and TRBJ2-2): KAGVTQTPRYLIKTRGQQVTLSCSPISGHRSVSWYQQTPGQGLQFLFEYFSETQRNKGNFPGRFSGRQFSNSRSEMNVSTLELGDSALYLCASSLTGGGMNTGELFFGEGSRLTVL.

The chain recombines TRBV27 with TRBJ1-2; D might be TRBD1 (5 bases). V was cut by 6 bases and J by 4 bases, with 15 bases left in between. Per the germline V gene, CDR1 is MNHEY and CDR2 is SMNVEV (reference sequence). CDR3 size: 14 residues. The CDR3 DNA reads TGTGCCAGCAGCGCCGCCGGGGGAGGCTATGGCTACACCTTC. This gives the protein CASSAAGGGYGYTF.

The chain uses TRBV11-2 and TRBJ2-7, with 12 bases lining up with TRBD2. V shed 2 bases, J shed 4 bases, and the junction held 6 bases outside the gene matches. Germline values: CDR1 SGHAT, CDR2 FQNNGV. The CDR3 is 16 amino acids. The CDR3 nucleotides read TGTGCCAGCAGCTTATCAGGACTAGCGGGAATTTACGAGCAGTACTTC. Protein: CASSLSGLAGIYEQYF. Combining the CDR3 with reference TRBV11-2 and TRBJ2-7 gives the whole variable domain EAGVAQSPRYKIIEKRQSVAFWCNPISGHATLYWYQQILGQGPKLLIQFQNNGVVDDSQLPKDRFSAERLKGVDSTLKIQPAKLEDSAVYLCASSLSGLAGIYEQYFGPGTRLTVT.

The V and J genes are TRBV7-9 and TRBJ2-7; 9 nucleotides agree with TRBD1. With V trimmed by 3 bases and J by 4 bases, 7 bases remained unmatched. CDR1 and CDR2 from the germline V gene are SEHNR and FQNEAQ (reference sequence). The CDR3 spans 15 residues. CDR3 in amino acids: CASSFNQGQGYEQYF. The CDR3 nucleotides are TGTGCCAGCAGCTTTAATCAGGGACAGGGATACGAGCAGTACTTC.

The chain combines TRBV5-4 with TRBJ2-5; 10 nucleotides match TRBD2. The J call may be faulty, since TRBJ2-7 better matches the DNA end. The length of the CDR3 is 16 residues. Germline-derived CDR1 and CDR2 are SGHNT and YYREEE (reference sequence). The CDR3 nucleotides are TGTGCCAGCAGCTTGGAGGGTAGCGGGAGGTCCTACGAGCAGTACTTC. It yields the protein CASSLEGSGRSYEQYF.

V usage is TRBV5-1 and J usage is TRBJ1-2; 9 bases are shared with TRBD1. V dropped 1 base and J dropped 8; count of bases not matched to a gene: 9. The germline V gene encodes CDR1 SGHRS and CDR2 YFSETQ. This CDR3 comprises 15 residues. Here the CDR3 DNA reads TGCGCCAGCAGCTTGAGAACAGGGGGCCACGAAGGCTACACCTTC. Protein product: CASSLRTGGHEGYTF.

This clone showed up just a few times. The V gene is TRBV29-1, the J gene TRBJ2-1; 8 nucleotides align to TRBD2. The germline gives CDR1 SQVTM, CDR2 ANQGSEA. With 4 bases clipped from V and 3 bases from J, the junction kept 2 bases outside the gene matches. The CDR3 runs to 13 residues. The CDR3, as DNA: TGCAGCGTTGGACTAGCGCACTACAATGAGCAGTTCTTC. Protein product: CSVGLAHYNEQFF.

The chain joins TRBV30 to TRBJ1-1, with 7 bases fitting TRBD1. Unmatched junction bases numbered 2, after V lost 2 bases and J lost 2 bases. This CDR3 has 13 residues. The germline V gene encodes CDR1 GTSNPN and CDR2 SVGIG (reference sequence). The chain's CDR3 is CAWSRQGNTEAFF. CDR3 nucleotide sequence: TGTGCCTGGAGTCGACAGGGTAACACTGAAGCTTTCTTT.

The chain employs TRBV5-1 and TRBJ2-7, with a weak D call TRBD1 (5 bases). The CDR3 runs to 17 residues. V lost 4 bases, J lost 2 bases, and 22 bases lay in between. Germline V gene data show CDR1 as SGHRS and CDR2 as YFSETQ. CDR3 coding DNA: TGCGCCAGCAGCGCCGCGATCGACAGCCTGAACACCTACGAGCAGTACTTC. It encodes CASSAAIDSLNTYEQYF. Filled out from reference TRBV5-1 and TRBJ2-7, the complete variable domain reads KAGVTQTPRYLIKTRGQQVTLSCSPISGHRSVSWYQQTPGQGLQFLFEYFSETQRNKGNFPGRFSGRQFSNSRSEMNVSTLELGDSALYLCASSAAIDSLNTYEQYFGPGTRLTVT.

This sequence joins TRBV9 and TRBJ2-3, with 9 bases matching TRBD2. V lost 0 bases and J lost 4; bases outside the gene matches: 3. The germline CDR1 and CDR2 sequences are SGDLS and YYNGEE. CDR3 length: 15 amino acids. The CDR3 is CASSVVAGGADTQYF. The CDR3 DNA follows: TGTGCCAGCAGCGTAGTGGCGGGGGGGGCAGATACGCAGTATTTT.

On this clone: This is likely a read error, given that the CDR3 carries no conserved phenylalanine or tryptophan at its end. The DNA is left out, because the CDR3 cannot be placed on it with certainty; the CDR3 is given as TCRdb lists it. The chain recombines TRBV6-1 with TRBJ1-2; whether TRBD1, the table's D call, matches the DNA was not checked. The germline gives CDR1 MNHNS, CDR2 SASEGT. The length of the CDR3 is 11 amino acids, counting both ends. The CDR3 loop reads CASSGGQGDSE.

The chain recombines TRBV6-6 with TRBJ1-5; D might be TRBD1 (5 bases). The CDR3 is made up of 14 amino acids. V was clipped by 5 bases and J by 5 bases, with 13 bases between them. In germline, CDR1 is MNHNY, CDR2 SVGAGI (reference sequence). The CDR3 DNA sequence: TGTGCCAGCAGTATCTCGGGGGGAGATCAGCCCCAGCATTTT. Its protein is CASSISGGDQPQHF.

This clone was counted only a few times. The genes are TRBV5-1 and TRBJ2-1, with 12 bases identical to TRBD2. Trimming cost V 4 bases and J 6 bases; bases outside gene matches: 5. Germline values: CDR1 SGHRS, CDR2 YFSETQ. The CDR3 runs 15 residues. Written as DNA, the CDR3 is TGCGCCAGCAGCGAGGGACTAGCGGGCCCCAATGAGCAGTTCTTC. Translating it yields CASSEGLAGPNEQFF.

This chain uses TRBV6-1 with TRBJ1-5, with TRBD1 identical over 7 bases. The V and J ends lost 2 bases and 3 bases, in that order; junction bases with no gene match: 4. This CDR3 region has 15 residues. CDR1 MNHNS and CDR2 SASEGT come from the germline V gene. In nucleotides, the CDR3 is TGTGCCAGCAGTGAAAGACAGGGCAACAATCAGCCCCAGCATTTT. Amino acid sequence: CASSERQGNNQPQHF.

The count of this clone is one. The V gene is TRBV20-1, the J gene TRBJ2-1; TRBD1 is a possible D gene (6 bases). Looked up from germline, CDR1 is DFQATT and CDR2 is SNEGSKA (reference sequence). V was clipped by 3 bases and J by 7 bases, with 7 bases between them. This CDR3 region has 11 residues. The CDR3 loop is CSASQGNEQFF. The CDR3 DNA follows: TGCAGTGCTAGTCAGGGGAATGAGCAGTTCTTC.

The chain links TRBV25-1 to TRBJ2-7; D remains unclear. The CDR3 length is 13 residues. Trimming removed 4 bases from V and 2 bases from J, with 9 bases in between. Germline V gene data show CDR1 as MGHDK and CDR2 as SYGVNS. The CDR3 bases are TGTGCCAGCAGTGTAGCTGCAACCTACGAGCAGTACTTC. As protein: CASSVAATYEQYF.

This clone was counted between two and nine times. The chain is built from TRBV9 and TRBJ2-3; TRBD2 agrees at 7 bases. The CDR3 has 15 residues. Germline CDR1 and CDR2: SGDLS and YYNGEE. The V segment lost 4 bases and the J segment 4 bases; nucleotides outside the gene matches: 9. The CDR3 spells CASSRGEREPDTQYF. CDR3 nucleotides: TGTGCCAGCAGCCGAGGGGAGCGGGAACCAGATACGCAGTATTTT.